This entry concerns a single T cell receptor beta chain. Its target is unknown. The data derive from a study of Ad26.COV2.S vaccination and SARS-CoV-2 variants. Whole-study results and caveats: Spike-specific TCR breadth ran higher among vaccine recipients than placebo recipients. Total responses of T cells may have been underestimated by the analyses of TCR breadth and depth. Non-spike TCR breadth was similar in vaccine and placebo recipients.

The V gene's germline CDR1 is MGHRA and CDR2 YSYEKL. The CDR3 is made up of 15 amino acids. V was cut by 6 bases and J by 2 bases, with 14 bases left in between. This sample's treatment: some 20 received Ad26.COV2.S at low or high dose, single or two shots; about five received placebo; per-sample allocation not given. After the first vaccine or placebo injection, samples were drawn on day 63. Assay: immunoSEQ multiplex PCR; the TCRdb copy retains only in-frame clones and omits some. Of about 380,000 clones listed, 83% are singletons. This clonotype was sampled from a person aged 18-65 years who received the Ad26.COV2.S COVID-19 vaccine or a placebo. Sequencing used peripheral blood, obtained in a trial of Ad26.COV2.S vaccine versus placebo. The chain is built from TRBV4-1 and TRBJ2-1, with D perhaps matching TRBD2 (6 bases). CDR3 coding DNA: TGCGCCAGCAGGTTTCTAGCGACCCCCTACAATGAGCAGTTCTTC. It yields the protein CASRFLATPYNEQFF.